The TCR beta chain under discussion was sequenced for a study of human T cells and chemical hapten exposure (dated by TCRdb to about 2021). In terms of the full investigation: For sensitization, 2% DPC in acetone was applied to a roughly 2 cm by roughly 2 cm area of upper inner arm skin. Patient blood was sampled pre-sensitization (week 0) and at 2, 6 and about 24 weeks after DPC sensitization. Libraries were pooled for sequencing, and variation in per-sample TCR yields was attributed mainly to small differences in library volumes within the pool. This study followed changes in the peripheral blood TCR repertoire in vivo during primary and secondary sensitization of alopecia patients to the hapten diphenylcyclopropenone (DPC). Throughout the study period of around 25 weeks, patients also received therapeutic DPC doses to the scalp every week. Blood for TCR sequencing was provided by twenty-nine alopecia patients at one to four time points (pre-sensitization, 2, 6 and 24 weeks). Patch testing on the upper back used Finn chambers containing 0.01% DPC, with scoring done after 6 days according to International Contact Dermatitis Research Group standards. The mostly female patient cohort included alopecia areata with under or over 50% scalp involvement, alopecia totalis and alopecia universalis. The full study reports these points: Patch test score was positively correlated with the number of PT1 expanded TCRs, with significance at thresholds 8, 16 and 32 but not at 4. All patients had alopecia, a presumed autoimmune disease, so their immune response might differ from that of healthy individuals. Compared with pre-sensitization or healthy control sets, expanded TCRs formed significantly more large CDR3 similarity clusters, which is consistent with antigen-driven responses. Repeated subsampling changed both the strength of the expansion versus patch-test correlation and the threshold at which the correlation became significant. DPC sensitization did not change how many TCRs were above 1 in 1000 frequency, and no evidence was found of alterations in global repertoire structure.

This clonotype appeared a few times. No antigen is known for it. No base quality information exists; no much larger clone differs at one position. The CDR3, cysteine through phenylalanine, is 18 amino acids long. Of all the DNA, just the CDR3 is kept, 54 bases in frame from base 1. V trim: 0 bases; J trim: 0 bases; unmatched bases: 7. Reading the germline V gene (reference sequence) gives CDR1 DFQATT and CDR2 SNEGSKA. Receptor amplification or capture employed RACE. Sequencing used a NextSeq 500. During library preparation, unique molecular identifiers were attached to individual cDNA molecules so that TCRs could be counted quantitatively and reproducibly. Both TCR alpha and TCR beta chains were sequenced from each blood RNA sample. Processing in the source paper ran as follows. The median number of TCRs per sample was approximately 98,000, ranging from about 20,000 to 750,000. The Decombinator software suite was used to annotate the V, J and CDR3 of the TCR reads. For PS versus PT1 abundance plots, all samples were subsampled to the same number of TCRs (28,000). Expanded TCRs were defined as absent before sensitization and observed at least eight times at the 2-week time point. The public reads were run again by TCRdb, first through fastp at Q25 and then through MiXCR, and only productive beta chains were kept. Each CDR3 protein gets just one entry, which takes the most common genes and DNA from the rows behind it. The V and J calls were not made by the authors but by TCRdb's processing. Within this sample are roughly 380,000 distinct CDR3 sequences, with nearly 5% of them counted one time only. The ten largest make up approximately 2.5% of the sample.

What this sample's time point label stands for: patch test 1, 2 weeks after DPC sensitization. The treatment or condition label on this specimen signifies: therapeutic diphenylcyclopropenone sensitization with weekly scalp DPC. Blood at each patch-test visit was drawn before the patch test was applied. Patients were eligible if aged 18 to 70, diagnosed with alopecia and judged suitable for DPC therapy, and pregnant patients were excluded. Total RNA was isolated from unfractionated whole blood collected in Tempus Blood RNA tubes. The clonotype comes from a woman between 45 and 60 years old with alopecia areata. Some clones in this sample may be carry-over from other donors' samples. This chain joins TRBV20-1 to TRBJ2-6; 8 nucleotides in the junction match TRBD1. The specimen was whole blood, collected in connection with sensitization to the hapten diphenylcyclopropenone (DPC). The DNA reads TGCAGTGCTAGAGATGGGGGACAGGCCTCCTCTGGGGCCAACGTCCTGACTTTC. This gives the protein CSARDGGQASSGANVLTF.